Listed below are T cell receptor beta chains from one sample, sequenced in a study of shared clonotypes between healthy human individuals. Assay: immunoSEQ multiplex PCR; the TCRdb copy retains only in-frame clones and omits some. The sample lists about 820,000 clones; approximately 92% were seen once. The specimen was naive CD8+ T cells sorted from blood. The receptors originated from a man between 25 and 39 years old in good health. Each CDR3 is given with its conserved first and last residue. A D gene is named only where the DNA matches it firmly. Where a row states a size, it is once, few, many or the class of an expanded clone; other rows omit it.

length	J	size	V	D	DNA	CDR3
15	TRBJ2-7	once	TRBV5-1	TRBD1	TGCGCCAGCAGCTCGGGACAGGGGCGTATTCACGAGCAGTACTTC	CASSSGQGRIHEQYF
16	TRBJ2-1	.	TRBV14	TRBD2	TGTGCCAGCAGCCAGATACTAGCGGGAGGGACCGATGAGCAGTTCTTC	CASSQILAGGTDEQFF
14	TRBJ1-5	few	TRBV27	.	TGTGCCAGCAGTTTATTAGGGGGCAATCAGCCCCAGCATTTT	CASSLLGGNQPQHF
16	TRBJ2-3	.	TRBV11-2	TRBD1	TGTGCCAGCAGCCTTGGGACAGGGGGGGGCACAGATACGCAGTATTTT	CASSLGTGGGTDTQYF
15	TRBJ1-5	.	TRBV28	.	TGTGCCAGCAGTTTATATGTCGTCCAGGATCAGCCCCAGCATTTT	CASSLYVVQDQPQHF
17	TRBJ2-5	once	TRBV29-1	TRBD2	TGCAGCGTTCTAAATAAACGGGGGGACCTCTTGGGAGAGACCCAGTACTTC	CSVLNKRGDLLGETQYF
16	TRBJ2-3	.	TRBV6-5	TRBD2	TGTGCCAGCAGTTACATTCTAGCGGGAAACGAAGATACGCAGTATTTT	CASSYILAGNEDTQYF
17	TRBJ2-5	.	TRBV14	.	TGTGCCAGCAGCCAAGATCGCAAGGTGTTGCTTAAAGAGACCCAGTACTTC	CASSQDRKVLLKETQYF
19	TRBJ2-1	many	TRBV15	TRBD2	TGTGCCACCAGCAGCCCCTGGGAGGGCGGGAGAGGCCCAGTTAATGAGCAGTTCTTC	CATSSPWEGGRGPVNEQFF
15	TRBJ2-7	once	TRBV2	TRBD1	TGTGCCAGCAGTGAATCATGGGACAGGTCTCACGAGCAGTACTTC	CASSESWDRSHEQYF
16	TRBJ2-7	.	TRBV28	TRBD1	TGTGCCAGCAGTTTCCTTCCGGGACAGGGGGTAGGCGAGCAGTACTTC	CASSFLPGQGVGEQYF
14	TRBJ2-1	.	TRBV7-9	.	TGTGCCAGTTCAAGACAGGATCCCTACAATGAGCAGTTCTTC	CASSRQDPYNEQFF
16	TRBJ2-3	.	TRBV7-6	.	TGTGCCAGCAGCTTAAAGGTAGCGGAGCGCACAGATACGCAGTATTTT	CASSLKVAERTDTQYF
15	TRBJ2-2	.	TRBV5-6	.	TGTGCCAGCAGCTTGTGGGACACCTACACCGGGGAGCTGTTTTTT	CASSLWDTYTGELFF
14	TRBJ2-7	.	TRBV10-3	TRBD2	TGTGCCATCAGAAATACTAGCGGGAGTTACGAGCAGTACTTC	CAIRNTSGSYEQYF
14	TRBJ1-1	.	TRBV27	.	TGTGCCAGCAGTTTCGCAGGGATGAACACTGAAGCTTTCTTT	CASSFAGMNTEAFF
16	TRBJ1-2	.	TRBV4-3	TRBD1	TGCGCCAGCAGCCCGTCCAAGACAGGGGGCGCGGATGGCTACACCTTC	CASSPSKTGGADGYTF
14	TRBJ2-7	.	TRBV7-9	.	TGTGCCAGCAGCACCAGGGAGTGGAGCTACGAGCAGTACTTC	CASSTREWSYEQYF
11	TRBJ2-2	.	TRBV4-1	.	TGCGCCAGCAGCCAAGGTGGGGAGCTGTTTTTT	CASSQGGELFF
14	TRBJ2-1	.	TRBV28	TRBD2	TGTGCCAGCAGATCTAGCGGGACGGCGAATGAGCAGTTCTTC	CASRSSGTANEQFF
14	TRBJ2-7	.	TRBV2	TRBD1	TGTGCCAGCAGTGAGGCGACAGGGGCCCACGAGCAGTACTTC	CASSEATGAHEQYF
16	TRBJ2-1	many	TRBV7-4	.	TGTGCCAGCAGCCTATTAGAGGCGGCCTCCTACAATGAGCAGTTCTTC	CASSLLEAASYNEQFF
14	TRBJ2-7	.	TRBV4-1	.	TGCGCCAGCAGCCAAGCCGGGACAACTTACGAGCAGTACTTC	CASSQAGTTYEQYF
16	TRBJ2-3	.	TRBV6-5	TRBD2	TGTGCCAGCAGTTACCGGGGGGGCTCTTACACAGATACGCAGTATTTT	CASSYRGGSYTDTQYF
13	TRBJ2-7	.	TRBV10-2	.	TGCGCCAGCAGTGAGTCGGACTCCTACGAGCAGTACTTC	CASSESDSYEQYF
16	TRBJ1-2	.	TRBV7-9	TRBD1	TGTGCCAGCAGTAGCGCCGGGACAGCAGGAGGAGAGGGCTACACCTTC	CASSSAGTAGGEGYTF
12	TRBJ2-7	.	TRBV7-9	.	TGTGCCAGCAGCGCGGGGTCCTACGAGCAGTACTTC	CASSAGSYEQYF
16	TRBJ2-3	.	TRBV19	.	TGTGCCAGTAGTATAATACAGGCGCTGGGTACAGATACGCAGTATTTT	CASSIIQALGTDTQYF
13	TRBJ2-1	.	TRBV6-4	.	TGTGCCAGCAGTGACTCCAGGGCCAGTGAGCAGTTCTTC	CASSDSRASEQFF
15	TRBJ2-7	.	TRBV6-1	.	TGTGCCAGCAGTGAATACGGTGTGGCCTCCTACGAGCAGTACTTC	CASSEYGVASYEQYF
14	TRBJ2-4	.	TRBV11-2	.	TGTGCCAGCAGCTTATCTACCCTTCCCAACATTCAGTACTTC	CASSLSTLPNIQYF
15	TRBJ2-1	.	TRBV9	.	TGTGCCAGCAGCGTAGGGGGCGGGAATTCCTATGAGCAGTTCTTC	CASSVGGGNSYEQFF
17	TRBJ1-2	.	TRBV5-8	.	TGTGCCAGCAGCTTGGTGTCGGAGGGACGTTCCTTCTATGGCTACACCTTC	CASSLVSEGRSFYGYTF
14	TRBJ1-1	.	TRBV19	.	TGTGCCAGTAGTGTCGGACAGATCGGACTGAAGGCTTTCTTT	CASSVGQIGLKAFF
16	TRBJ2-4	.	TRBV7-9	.	TGTGCCAGCAGCTTATACTCCGGAAAGGCCAAAAACATTCAGTACTTC	CASSLYSGKAKNIQYF